The count of the clone carrying this T cell receptor beta chain is one. No antigen is known for it. RNA transcripts served as the template for amplifying TCR beta CDR3 regions. The primer set for the first-round RT-PCR of the TCR CDR3 was HTBI. Each CDR3 protein is one row after TCRdb ran MiXCR on the multiplex PCR reads. The sample includes 750,000 to 950,000 distinct CDR3 sequences, over 35% seen only once; the top ten take 7.5% to 9.5%. Diagnosing involved the use of clinical symptoms, serum thyroxine and TRAb, thyroid ultrasound and orbital computed tomography. The PBMCs were sourced from fresh peripheral blood (about 9.7 ml). The record originates from a study of T cells in Graves' hyperthyroidism and ophthalmopathy. About the study: It was at initial diagnosis, before any treatment, that peripheral blood was collected.

Study observations and caveats: Blood samples included most of the expanded thyroid clonotypes exceeding 0.001.

Trimming took off 5 bases at V and 4 bases at J, with 17 bases between the two ends. The CDR3 has 15 residues. From germline, CDR1 is SNHLY and CDR2 FYNNEI. The TCR comes from a man younger than 35 with Graves' hyperthyroidism. Sample: blood. The chain joins TRBV2 to TRBJ2-5; TRBD1 or TRBD2 may be the D gene (5 bases each). CDR3 residues: CASSPSQGEGETQYF. The CDR3, as DNA: TGTGCCAGCAGTCCCTCTCAGGGAGAAGGAGAGACCCAGTACTTC.